This TCR beta chain appears in the sequencing data of a study of blood T cell repertoires in COVID-19. With V trimmed by 3 bases and J by 3 bases, 10 bases remained unmatched. The germline CDR1 and CDR2 sequences are LGHDT and YNNKEL (reference sequence). The CDR3 length is 16 residues. Authors' data handling: Quantification of nucleated cells was approximated via reference gene primer amplification. Measured with immunoSEQ multiplex PCR; TCRdb has only the in-frame clones, and not every one. V, J and clone size are those of that table, while D and trimming were read from the DNA. The top ten clones hold just over 7% of a sample with just over 350,000 clones, 75% to 90% of them seen once.

The clonotype comes from a woman aged 55 to 70 with COVID-19, enrolled during active disease. The sample was peripheral blood. The chain combines TRBV3-1 (or the pseudogene TRBV3-2) with TRBJ2-7; 8 nucleotides agree with TRBD1. The CDR3: CASSQGVGQGSYEQYF. Written as DNA, the CDR3 is TGTGCCAGCAGCCAGGGCGTCGGACAGGGTAGCTACGAGCAGTACTTC.